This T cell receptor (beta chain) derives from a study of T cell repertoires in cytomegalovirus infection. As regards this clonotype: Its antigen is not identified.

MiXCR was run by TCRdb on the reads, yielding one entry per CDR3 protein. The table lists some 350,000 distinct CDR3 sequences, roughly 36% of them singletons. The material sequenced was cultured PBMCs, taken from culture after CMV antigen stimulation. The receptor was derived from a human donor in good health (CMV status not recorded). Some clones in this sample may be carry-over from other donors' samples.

The CDR3 is CASSQWPRTESTDTQYF. In DNA, the CDR3 is TGTGCCAGCAGCCAATGGCCTCGGACAGAGAGCACAGATACGCAGTATTTT. This chain links TRBV14 with TRBJ2-3, with D tentatively TRBD1 (6 bases). Germline V gives CDR1 SGHDN, CDR2 FVKESK. V lost 2 bases and J 0 bases, leaving 15 bases between the germline ends. The CDR3 is 17 amino acids.